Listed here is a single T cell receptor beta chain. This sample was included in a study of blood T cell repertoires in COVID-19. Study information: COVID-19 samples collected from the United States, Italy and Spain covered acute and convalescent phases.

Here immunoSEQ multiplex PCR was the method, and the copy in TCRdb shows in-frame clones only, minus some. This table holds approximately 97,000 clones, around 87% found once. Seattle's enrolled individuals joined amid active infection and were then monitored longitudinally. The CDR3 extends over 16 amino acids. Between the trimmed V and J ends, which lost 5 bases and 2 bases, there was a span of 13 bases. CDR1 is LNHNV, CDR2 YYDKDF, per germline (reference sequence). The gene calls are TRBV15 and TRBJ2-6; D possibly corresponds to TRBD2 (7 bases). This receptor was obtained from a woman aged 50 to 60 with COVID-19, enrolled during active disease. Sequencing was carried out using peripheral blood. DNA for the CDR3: TGTGCCACCAGCGCATGGGGGGGCCCTGGGGCCAACGTCCTGACTTTC. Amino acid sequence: CATSAWGGPGANVLTF. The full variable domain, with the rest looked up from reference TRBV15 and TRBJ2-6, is DAMVIQNPRYQVTQFGKPVTLSCSQTLNHNVMYWYQQKSSQAPKLLFHYYDKDFNNEADTPDNFQSRRPNTSFCFLDIRSPGLGDTAMYLCATSAWGGPGANVLTFGAGSRLTVL.